These 16 T cell receptor beta chains originate from one sample sequenced in a study of Ad26.COV2.S vaccination and SARS-CoV-2 variants. Sequenced by immunoSEQ multiplex PCR; TCRdb stores in-frame clones only, minus some. Here the sample spans more than 150,000 clones, around 88% being singletons. The source material was peripheral blood, sampled after recovery from COVID-19. These TCRs come from a human donor who had recovered from COVID-19.

The J gene is TRBJ2-4, the V gene TRBV5-1; D gene uncertain. Trimming left V 1 base short and J 5 bases short, with 10 bases between. The V gene's germline CDR1 is SGHRS and CDR2 YFSETQ. The length of the CDR3 is 14 residues. CDR3 residues: CASSLYLHENIQYF. CDR3 bases: TGCGCCAGCAGCTTGTATCTACATGAAAACATTCAGTACTTC.

This clone was recorded once. The J gene is TRBJ2-1, the V gene TRBV7-9, with 9 bases matching TRBD2. The CDR3 extends over 14 amino acids. CDR1 and CDR2 from the germline V gene are SEHNR and FQNEAQ (reference sequence). V was pared by 2 bases and J by 8 bases, with 4 bases of the junction left unmatched. The CDR3 spells CASSLSGRSDEQFF. The CDR3, as DNA: TGTGCCAGCAGCTTAAGCGGGAGGAGCGATGAGCAGTTCTTC.

V is TRBV12-5 and J is TRBJ1-1; possible D gene TRBD1, 5 bases. Germline CDR1 reads LGHNT; CDR2 reads FRNRAP. Deletions cut 2 bases from V and 4 bases from J, with 11 bases between. This CDR3 is built from 14 residues. The CDR3 reads CASGLYGGSTEAFF. Written as DNA, the CDR3 is TGTGCTAGTGGTTTGTACGGGGGTAGCACTGAAGCTTTCTTT.

This clone came up once. This CDR3 reads CASSLEETGGYTF. For the CDR3, the DNA is TGTGCCAGCAGTTTAGAGGAAACGGGGGGCTACACCTTC. The V and J genes are TRBV28 and TRBJ1-2; D unresolved. V gave up 2 bases and J gave up 8 bases, with 12 bases separating them. Per the germline V gene, CDR1 is MDHEN and CDR2 is SYDVKM. The CDR3 loop spans 13 amino acids.

The count of this clone is one. V usage is TRBV5-5 and J usage is TRBJ2-3, with D perhaps given as TRBD1 or TRBD2 (5 bases each). This CDR3 region has 14 residues. V was shortened by 3 bases and J by 0 bases, with 8 bases between the two germline ends. Germline V lookup: CDR1 SGHKS, CDR2 YYEKEE (reference sequence). The CDR3 nucleotides are TGTGCCAGCAGCTCGGGACCAAGCACAGATACGCAGTATTTT. Its protein product is CASSSGPSTDTQYF.

CDR3 loop: CASSPSLSGHEQYF. Here the CDR3 DNA reads TGTGCCAGCAGCCCTAGCCTTAGCGGCCACGAGCAGTACTTC. The V and J genes are TRBV14 and TRBJ2-7, with D possibly being TRBD2 (6 bases). Per germline, CDR1 SGHDN and CDR2 FVKESK. There are 14 residues in the CDR3. With 4 bases removed from V and 5 bases from J, the gap between germline ends came to 15 bases.

The gene calls are TRBV5-1 and TRBJ1-3; the D is unclear. Germline loops: CDR1 SGHRS, CDR2 YFSETQ. This CDR3 has 15 residues. The V gene lost 0 bases and the J gene lost 0 bases, with 7 bases spanning the gap. The CDR3 region is CASSLEGPSGNTIYF. The CDR3 bases are TGCGCCAGCAGCTTGGAGGGTCCCTCTGGAAACACCATATATTTT.

This clone was recorded once. V gene TRBV2 combines with J gene TRBJ2-4; 10 nucleotides match TRBD2. This CDR3 comprises 15 residues. Germline CDR1 is SNHLY and CDR2 is FYNNEI. Trimming at V came to 2 bases and at J to 6 bases, leaving 4 bases not matched to a gene. The DNA of the CDR3 is TGTGCCAGCAGTGAACGAGCGGGGGGGCGAAACATTCAGTACTTC. This codes for CASSERAGGRNIQYF.

The V call is TRBV6-6, the J call TRBJ2-3; 13 bases match TRBD2. Unmatched junction bases numbered 18, after V lost 5 bases and J lost 1 base. The germline V gene has CDR1 MNHNY and CDR2 SVGAGI (reference sequence). The CDR3 contains 21 residues. The chain's CDR3 is CASSPLGQGGTSGKGTDTQYF. The CDR3 DNA is TGTGCCAGCAGTCCACTAGGACAGGGGGGGACTAGCGGGAAAGGCACAGATACGCAGTATTTT.

The V call is TRBV5-1, the J call TRBJ2-3; 7 bases map to TRBD2. The germline V gene encodes CDR1 SGHRS and CDR2 YFSETQ. This CDR3 has 15 residues. The V gene end was trimmed by 1 base and the J gene end by 1 base; junction bases not matched to a gene: 3. The CDR3 DNA sequence: TGCGCCAGCAGCTTGAGCGGGAAGGGCACAGATACGCAGTATTTT. Its translation: CASSLSGKGTDTQYF.

The V gene is TRBV28, the J gene TRBJ2-4, with 10 bases aligning to TRBD1. V was pared by 4 bases and J by 8 bases, with 8 bases of the junction left unmatched. CDR1 is MDHEN and CDR2 is SYDVKM in the germline V gene. This CDR3 has 15 residues. CDR3 in amino acids: CASSSEDRGRDIQYF. The CDR3 DNA is TGTGCCAGCAGTTCCGAGGACAGGGGGAGGGACATTCAGTACTTC.

The J gene is TRBJ1-6, the V gene TRBV6-5; a weak D match, TRBD1 (6 bases). The V end lost 6 bases, the J end lost 6 bases, and 15 bases lay between the germline ends. Germline V gene data show CDR1 as MNHEY and CDR2 as SVGAGI. The CDR3 covers 15 residues. CDR3 sequence reads: CASSPEGGVNSPLHF. CDR3 in DNA: TGTGCCAGCAGCCCGGAAGGGGGGGTTAATTCACCCCTCCACTTT.

This sequence joins TRBV5-1 and TRBJ1-6, with D hard to call. Germline V gives CDR1 SGHRS, CDR2 YFSETQ. Trimming took off 0 bases at V and 0 bases at J, with 13 bases between the two ends. CDR3 size: 18 residues. CDR3 region: CASSLGRELFSYNSPLHF. The CDR3 DNA follows: TGCGCCAGCAGCTTGGGACGGGAGTTATTCTCCTATAATTCACCCCTCCACTTT. The variable domain in full, with the rest retrieved from reference TRBV5-1 and TRBJ1-6, is KAGVTQTPRYLIKTRGQQVTLSCSPISGHRSVSWYQQTPGQGLQFLFEYFSETQRNKGNFPGRFSGRQFSNSRSEMNVSTLELGDSALYLCASSLGRELFSYNSPLHFGNGTRLTVT.

The V gene is TRBV5-6, the J gene TRBJ2-7, with unresolved D. The V and J ends lost 0 bases and 4 bases respectively, with 8 bases between them. The V gene's germline CDR1 is SGHDT and CDR2 YYEEEE. The CDR3 is 13 amino acids. CDR3 in DNA: TGTGCCAGCAGCTTGGGGGTCGGGTACGAGCAGTACTTC. Translating gives CASSLGVGYEQYF.

The chain carries TRBV28 and TRBJ2-7, with 8 bases lining up with TRBD1. Germline CDR1 and CDR2: MDHEN and SYDVKM. This CDR3 spans 14 amino acids. The V gene end was trimmed by 6 bases and the J gene end by 2 bases; junction bases not matched to a gene: 6. DNA of the CDR3: TGTGCCAGCAGATCCGCGGACAGGGCCTACGAGCAGTACTTC. It is translated as CASRSADRAYEQYF.

This CDR3 reads CAISESPGDVGGKVTDTQYF. CDR3 coding DNA: TGTGCCATCAGTGAGTCCCCCGGGGACGTGGGCGGGAAAGTTACAGATACGCAGTATTTT. V usage is TRBV10-3 and J usage is TRBJ2-3; the D gene is possibly TRBD2 (6 bases). Germline CDR1 and CDR2: ENHRY and SYGVKD. The V and J ends lost 0 bases and 3 bases respectively, with 25 bases between them. The CDR3 totals 20 residues.